This TCR beta chain was found in a study of T cells in Graves' hyperthyroidism and ophthalmopathy. At the level of the study: Peripheral blood draws took place at initial diagnosis, ahead of any treatment. Study results and caveats: Classification by a 13 V-J model distinguished ophthalmopathy from stable hyperthyroidism. In blood, most of the thyroid clonotypes expanded above 0.001 were also present. Before onset, ophthalmopathy was predicted by the model a median 6.5 months earlier.

TCR beta CDR3 regions were amplified from RNA. First-round RT-PCR of the TCR CDR3 relied on the HTBI primer set. In TCRdb, the multiplex PCR reads were re-called with MiXCR into one record per CDR3 protein. The sample includes more than 600,000 distinct CDR3 sequences, over 15% of them seen just once. Germline lookup yields CDR1 GTSNPN and CDR2 SVGIG (reference sequence). V lost 4 bases, J lost 1 base, and 8 bases lay in between. The CDR3 totals 13 residues. This clonotype was counted a few times. As yet, its antigen is unknown. The TCR was taken from a man between 18 and 35 years old with Graves' hyperthyroidism. The chain couples TRBV30 to TRBJ1-5; D remains ambiguous. Material: blood. The CDR3 DNA follows: TGTGCCTGGACCTCCGGGAGCAATCAGCCCCAGCATTTT. Protein: CAWTSGSNQPQHF.